Detailed here is one T cell receptor (beta chain). Its specificity is not known. Germline V gene sequence: CDR1 WNHNN, CDR2 SYGVQD (reference sequence). The CDR3 length is 13 residues. V was cut by 3 bases and J by 3 bases, with 9 bases left in between. The method was immunoSEQ multiplex PCR; TCRdb's version includes in-frame clones alone and lacks a portion of them. In the table there are 14,000 or so clones, roughly 71% of which are singletons. This sample is drawn from a study of OX40 agonist ivuxolimab in advanced cancers. In the study overall: Dose-escalation cases comprised hepatocellular carcinoma, melanoma, renal cell or head and neck cancer. Study-wide findings and caveats: The CD4+ and CD8+ T cells in the blood had expanded clonally by week 6 at 0.1 to 3.0 mg/kg.

Systemic immunosuppression or a history of autoimmune disease excluded patients. V and J are TRBV10-1 and TRBJ2-7; D remains unclear. The sequences come from CD4+ or CD8+ T cells sorted from blood, collected in a trial of the OX40 agonist ivuxolimab. The TCR originated in an adult with an advanced solid tumor such as melanoma, head and neck, liver or kidney cancer. The CDR3 DNA follows: TGCGCCAGCAGTGATGCCCCCTACTACGAGCAGTACTTC. Translated: CASSDAPYYEQYF.